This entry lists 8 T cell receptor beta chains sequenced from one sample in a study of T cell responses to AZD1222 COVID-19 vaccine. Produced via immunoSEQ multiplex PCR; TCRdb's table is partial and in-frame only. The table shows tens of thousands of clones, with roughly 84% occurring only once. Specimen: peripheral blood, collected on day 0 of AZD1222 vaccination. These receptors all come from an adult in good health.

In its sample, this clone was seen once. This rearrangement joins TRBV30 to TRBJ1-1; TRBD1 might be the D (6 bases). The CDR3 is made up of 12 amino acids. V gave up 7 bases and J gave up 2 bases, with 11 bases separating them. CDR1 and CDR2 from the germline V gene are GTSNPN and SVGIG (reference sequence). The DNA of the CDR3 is TGTGCCTCGAGGACAGTTAACACTGAAGCTTTCTTT. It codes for CASRTVNTEAFF.

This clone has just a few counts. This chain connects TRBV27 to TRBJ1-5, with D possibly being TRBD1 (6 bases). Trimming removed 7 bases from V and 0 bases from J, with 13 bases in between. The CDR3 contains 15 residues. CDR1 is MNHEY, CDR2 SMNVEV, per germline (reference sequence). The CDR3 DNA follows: TGTGCCAGCACCCCCACAGGGAATAGCAATCAGCCCCAGCATTTT. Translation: CASTPTGNSNQPQHF.

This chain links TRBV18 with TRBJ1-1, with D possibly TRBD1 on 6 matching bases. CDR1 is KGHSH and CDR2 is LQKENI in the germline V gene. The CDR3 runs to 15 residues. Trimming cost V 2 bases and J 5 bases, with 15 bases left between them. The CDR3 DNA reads TGTGCCAGCTCACCAGGATTGGGGGCGATGACTGAAGCTTTCTTT. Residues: CASSPGLGAMTEAFF. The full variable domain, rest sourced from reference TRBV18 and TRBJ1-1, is NAGVMQNPRHLVRRRGQEARLRCSPMKGHSHVYWYRQLPEEGLKFMVYLQKENIIDESGMPKERFSAEFPKEGPSILRIQQVVRGDSAAYFCASSPGLGAMTEAFFGQGTRLTVV.

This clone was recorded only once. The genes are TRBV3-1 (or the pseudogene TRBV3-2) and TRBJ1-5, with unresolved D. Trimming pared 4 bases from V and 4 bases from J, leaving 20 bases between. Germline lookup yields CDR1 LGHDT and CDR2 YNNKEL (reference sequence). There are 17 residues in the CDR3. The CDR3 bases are TGTGCCAGCAGCCGCATCTGCCAGCCCGTGGGTAATCAGCCCCAGCATTTT. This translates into CASSRICQPVGNQPQHF.

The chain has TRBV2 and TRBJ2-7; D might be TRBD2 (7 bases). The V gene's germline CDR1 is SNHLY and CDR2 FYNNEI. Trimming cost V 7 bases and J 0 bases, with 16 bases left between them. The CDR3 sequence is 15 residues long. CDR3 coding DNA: TGTGCCAGCACTCCTGGCGGGGGCCCCTCCTACGAGCAGTACTTC. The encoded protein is CASTPGGGPSYEQYF.

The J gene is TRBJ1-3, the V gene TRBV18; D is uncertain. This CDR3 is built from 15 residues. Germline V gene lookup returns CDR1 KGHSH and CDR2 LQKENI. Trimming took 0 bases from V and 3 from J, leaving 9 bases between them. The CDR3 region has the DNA TGTGCCAGCTCACCACCAGGGTGGGATGGAAACACCATATATTTT. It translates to CASSPPGWDGNTIYF.

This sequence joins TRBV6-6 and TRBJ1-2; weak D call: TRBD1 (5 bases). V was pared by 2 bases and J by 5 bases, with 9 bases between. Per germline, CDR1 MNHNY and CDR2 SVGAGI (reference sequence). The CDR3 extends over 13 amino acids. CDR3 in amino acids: CASSYGTQYGYTF. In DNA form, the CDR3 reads TGTGCCAGCAGTTACGGGACCCAGTATGGCTACACCTTC.

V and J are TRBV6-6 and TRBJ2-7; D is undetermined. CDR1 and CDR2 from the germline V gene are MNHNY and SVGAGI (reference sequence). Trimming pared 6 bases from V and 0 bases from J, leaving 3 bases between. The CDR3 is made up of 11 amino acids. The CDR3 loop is CASRNSYEQYF. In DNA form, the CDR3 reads TGTGCCAGCAGGAACTCCTACGAGCAGTACTTC.